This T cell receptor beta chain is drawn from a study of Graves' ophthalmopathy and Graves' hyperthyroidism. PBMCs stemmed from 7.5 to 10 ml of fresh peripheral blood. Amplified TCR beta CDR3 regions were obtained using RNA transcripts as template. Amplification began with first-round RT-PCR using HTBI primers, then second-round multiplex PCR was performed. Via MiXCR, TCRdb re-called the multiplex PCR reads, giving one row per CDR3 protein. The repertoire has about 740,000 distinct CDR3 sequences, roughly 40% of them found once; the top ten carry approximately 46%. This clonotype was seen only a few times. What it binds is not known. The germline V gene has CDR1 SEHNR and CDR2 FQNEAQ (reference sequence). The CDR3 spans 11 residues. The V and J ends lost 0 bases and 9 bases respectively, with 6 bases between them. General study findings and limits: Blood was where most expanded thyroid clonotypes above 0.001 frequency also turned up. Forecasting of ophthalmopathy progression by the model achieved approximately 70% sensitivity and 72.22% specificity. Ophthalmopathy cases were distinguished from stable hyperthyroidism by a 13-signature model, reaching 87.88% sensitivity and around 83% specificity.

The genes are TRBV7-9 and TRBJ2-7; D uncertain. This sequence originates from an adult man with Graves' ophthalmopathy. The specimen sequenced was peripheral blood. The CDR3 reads CASSLAVGQYF. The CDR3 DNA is TGTGCCAGCAGCTTAGCGGTTGGGCAGTACTTC. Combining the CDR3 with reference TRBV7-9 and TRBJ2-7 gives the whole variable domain DTGVSQNPRHKITKRGQNVTFRCDPISEHNRLYWYRQTLGQGPEFLTYFQNEAQLEKSRLLSDRFSAERPKGSFSTLEIQRTEQGDSAMYLCASSLAVGQYFGPGTRLTVT.